The 7 T cell receptor beta chains reported below all come from one sample, sequenced in a study of T cell repertoires in cytomegalovirus infection. TCRdb called the reads again in MiXCR, with one record for every CDR3 protein. This sample has about 470,000 distinct CDR3 sequences; about 44% occur once, and the top ten carry 40% to 50%. Their recognized antigens are unknown. Sequencing used cultured PBMCs, obtained from culture after CMV antigen stimulation. These receptor sequences come from a human donor in good health (CMV status not recorded). Some clones in this sample may be carry-over from other donors' samples.

The V call is TRBV6-1, the J call TRBJ2-7; TRBD1 aligns across 7 bases. This CDR3 has 13 residues. Unmatched junction bases numbered 8, after V lost 11 bases and J lost 1 base. Germline values: CDR1 MNHNS, CDR2 SASEGT. Here the CDR3 reads CASKGGVSYEQYF. In DNA, the CDR3 is TGTGCCTCTAAAGGGGGCGTTTCCTACGAGCAGTACTTC.

This chain joins TRBV2 and TRBJ2-1; 10 bases are shared with TRBD1. Germline CDR1 reads SNHLY; CDR2 reads FYNNEI. The CDR3 is made up of 15 amino acids. Trimming removed 4 bases from V and 1 base from J; junction bases left unmatched: 1. For the CDR3, the DNA is TGTGCCAGCAGTGGGGACAGGGGATCCTACAATGAGCAGTTCTTC. Protein product: CASSGDRGSYNEQFF.

V and J are TRBV6-1 and TRBJ2-1, with 9 bases identical to TRBD2. This CDR3 region has 16 residues. Trimming cost V 6 bases and J 7 bases; bases outside gene matches: 13. Germline CDR1 MNHNS, CDR2 SASEGT. DNA of the CDR3: TGTGCCAGCAGCCGGAGGAGCGGGGGGCCGGGGAATGAGCAGTTCTTC. Residues: CASSRRSGGPGNEQFF.

The chain links TRBV20-1 to TRBJ2-3; 10 bases map to TRBD2. J gave up 4 bases and V 2 bases, and 6 bases lay outside the gene matches. The CDR3 covers 15 residues. CDR1 DFQATT and CDR2 SNEGSKA come from the germline V gene (reference sequence). The CDR3, as DNA: TGCAGTGCTAGAATACGGACTAGCGGCCCAGATACGCAGTATTTT. Its protein product is CSARIRTSGPDTQYF.

This clonotype appeared a few times. The rearrangement links TRBV7-9 to TRBJ2-7; D possibly matches TRBD1 or TRBD2 (6 bases each). The germline V gene encodes CDR1 SEHNR and CDR2 FQNEAQ (reference sequence). V shed 5 bases and J shed 5 bases, with 10 bases lying between them. The CDR3 is 12 amino acids. CDR3 sequence reads: CASSQEGDEQYF. The CDR3 region has the DNA TGTGCCAGCAGCCAGGAGGGGGACGAGCAGTACTTC. The entire variable domain, with the rest obtained from reference TRBV7-9 and TRBJ2-7, is as follows: DTGVSQNPRHKITKRGQNVTFRCDPISEHNRLYWYRQTLGQGPEFLTYFQNEAQLEKSRLLSDRFSAERPKGSFSTLEIQRTEQGDSAMYLCASSQEGDEQYFGPGTRLTVT.

This clonotype was counted ten times or more. This chain uses TRBV7-2 with TRBJ1-2; TRBD1 is a possible D gene (5 bases). V dropped 5 bases and J dropped 7 bases, with 14 bases sitting between them. The CDR3 is 13 residues long. CDR1 and CDR2 (germline): SGHTA, FQGNSA. CDR3 nucleotides: TGTGCCAGCAGCCCTCTAACCGGGGGTGGCTACACCTTC. Protein product: CASSPLTGGGYTF.

The chain is built from TRBV6-6 and TRBJ2-7; TRBD1 might be the D (6 bases). Germline-derived CDR1 and CDR2 are MNHNY and SVGAGI (reference sequence). V shed 4 bases and J shed 2 bases, with 12 bases lying between them. This CDR3 spans 14 amino acids. CDR3 protein: CASSSPRDTYEQYF. The CDR3 DNA is TGTGCCAGCAGTTCCCCCCGGGACACCTACGAGCAGTACTTC.